A selection of T cell receptor beta chains follows, all from one sample in a study of blood T cell repertoires in COVID-19. The repertoire was sequenced with immunoSEQ multiplex PCR; TCRdb's copy has only in-frame clones and lacks some. The sample includes fewer than 500,000 clones, 87% seen only once; the top ten take 1% to 1.5%. Specimen: PBMCs or T cells enriched from blood (not recorded which). These TCRs come from a man aged 25 to 45 who had recovered from COVID-19. Each CDR3 is given with its conserved first and last residue. The D gene is left open where the match is weak. A clone size is listed for some rows: how often the clone was seen (once, few, many), or a class if it is expanded.

d_gene,len,j_gene,v_gene,abundance,CDR3nt,CDR3aa
TRBD1,14,TRBJ1-2,TRBV28,-,TGTGCCAGCAGTTACGAGGGGGCGAACTATGGCTACACCTTC,CASSYEGANYGYTF
TRBD2,17,TRBJ2-3,TRBV3-1/TRBV3-2,-,TGTGCCAGCAGCCAAGATCGGACTAGCGGGGGCACAGATACGCAGTATTTT,CASSQDRTSGGTDTQYF
TRBD2,15,TRBJ2-3,TRBV29-1,-,TGCAGCGTTGGTCCGGGACTAGCGCGTTCAGATACGCAGTATTTT,CSVGPGLARSDTQYF
-,13,TRBJ1-1,TRBV7-2,-,TGTGCCAGCAGCTTAGCTCTCGGGTTTGAAGCTTTCTTT,CASSLALGFEAFF
-,18,TRBJ2-6,TRBV18,-,TGTGCCAGCACCAAAGCTGAACAGGTGCTCTCTGGGGCCAACGTCCTGACTTTC,CASTKAEQVLSGANVLTF
-,17,TRBJ2-7,TRBV13,once,TGTGCCAGCAGCCCTCCGGATGCCGGACAGTTCTCCTACGAGCAGTACTTC,CASSPPDAGQFSYEQYF
-,14,TRBJ1-1,TRBV6-5,-,TGTGCCAGCAGCATGGGGAGAGGGAGGACTGAAGCTTTCTTT,CASSMGRGRTEAFF
-,15,TRBJ1-2,TRBV9,few,TGTGCCAGCAGCGTAAGGAGGGAGTCTAACTATGGCTACACCTTC,CASSVRRESNYGYTF
TRBD1,16,TRBJ1-2,TRBV7-9,once,TGTGCCAGCAGCTTAGCCGCTACAGGGGGAGATTATGGCTACACCTTC,CASSLAATGGDYGYTF
-,15,TRBJ1-1,TRBV25-1,few,TGTGCCAGCCTTGGCACAGAACCTATGAACACTGAAGCTTTCTTT,CASLGTEPMNTEAFF
TRBD1,15,TRBJ1-1,TRBV7-9,-,TGTGCCAGCAGCTTAGCTGACAGGGTATACACTGAAGCTTTCTTT,CASSLADRVYTEAFF
TRBD1,13,TRBJ1-2,TRBV12-5,-,TGTGCTAGTGGCAGGACAGGGGACTATGGCTACACCTTC,CASGRTGDYGYTF
TRBD1,15,TRBJ2-5,TRBV6-5,-,TGTGCCAGCAGATCGCTTACAGGGGGCGGGGAGACCCAGTACTTC,CASRSLTGGGETQYF
TRBD1,12,TRBJ1-1,TRBV6-5,-,TGTGCCAGCATCGGACAGGGTGAAGGAGCTTTCTTT,CASIGQGEGAFF
-,12,TRBJ2-1,TRBV5-1,-,TGCGCCAGCAGTTTGCAGGGTTATGAGCAGTTCTTC,CASSLQGYEQFF
TRBD1,15,TRBJ1-5,TRBV27,few,TGTGCCAGCAAGAGTGGGACAGGGGTCAATCAGCCCCAGCATTTT,CASKSGTGVNQPQHF
TRBD1,15,TRBJ1-2,TRBV3-1/TRBV3-2,-,TGTGCCAGCAGCCAAGATTCTCACAGGGGAGGAGGCTACACCTTC,CASSQDSHRGGGYTF
TRBD1,15,TRBJ1-2,TRBV15,-,TGTGCCACCAGCAGAGGAACCACAGGGGGCCAAGGCTACACCTTC,CATSRGTTGGQGYTF
-,13,TRBJ1-5,TRBV6-6,-,TGTGCCAGCAGAGCGCATAGCAATCAGCCCCAGCATTTT,CASRAHSNQPQHF
TRBD1,17,TRBJ1-1,TRBV13,-,TGTGCCAGCAGCTTAAGCACCCTTGGCCAGGGGGCCGATGAAGCTTTCTTT,CASSLSTLGQGADEAFF
TRBD1,19,TRBJ1-6,TRBV4-2,-,TGTGCCAGCAGCCCCGGGACAGGGGGCGCGAGCTCCTATAATTCACCCCTCCACTTT,CASSPGTGGASSYNSPLHF
TRBD1,13,TRBJ1-5,TRBV7-6,few,TGTGCCAGCAGCACCCAGGGGGTTCAGCCCCAGCATTTT,CASSTQGVQPQHF
TRBD1,11,TRBJ1-2,TRBV12-5,-,TGTGCTAGTGTCTCAGGGGGTGGCTACACCTTC,CASVSGGGYTF
TRBD2,15,TRBJ2-1,TRBV5-4,-,TGTGCCAGCAGTTACGGGACTAGTCATCTGGATGAGCAGTTCTTC,CASSYGTSHLDEQFF
-,15,TRBJ1-1,TRBV30,-,TGTGCCTGGATAGACACCGGATACCTGAACACTGAAGCTTTCTTT,CAWIDTGYLNTEAFF
TRBD2,17,TRBJ2-1,TRBV7-2,once,TGTGCCAGCAGCTTATACCCGGCGGGGGGTGGATGGGATGAGCAGTTCTTC,CASSLYPAGGGWDEQFF
-,15,TRBJ1-2,TRBV4-3,-,TGCGCCAGCAGCCAACAGGGGAGTGGGGACTATGGCTACACCTTC,CASSQQGSGDYGYTF
-,16,TRBJ1-5,TRBV28,-,TGTGCCAGCAGTTTGGGTCCAGGGCCCACCAATCAGCCCCAGCATTTT,CASSLGPGPTNQPQHF
-,15,TRBJ2-7,TRBV6-5,-,TGTGCCAGCAGATTCAGCAGGGGCTTCTCCTACGAGCAGTACTTC,CASRFSRGFSYEQYF
-,13,TRBJ1-5,TRBV28,-,TGTGCCAGCAGTTCCAAACTTCTTCAGCCCCAGCATTTT,CASSSKLLQPQHF
TRBD1,14,TRBJ2-5,TRBV7-2,once,TGTGCCAGCAGCTGGACAGGGGTAAAAGAGACCCAGTACTTC,CASSWTGVKETQYF
-,17,TRBJ2-2,TRBV5-5,-,TGTGCCAGCAGCTTGGGGGCAGGGGTAGGGAACACCGGGGAGCTGTTTTTT,CASSLGAGVGNTGELFF
-,14,TRBJ1-2,TRBV4-2,-,TGTGCCAGCAGCCAGGCAGGGGCTAACTATGGCTACACCTTC,CASSQAGANYGYTF
-,14,TRBJ1-6,TRBV7-8,-,TGTGCCAGCAGCTCCGGACAATTCGGTTCACCCCTCCACTTT,CASSSGQFGSPLHF
-,13,TRBJ2-2,TRBV5-1,-,TGCGCCAGCAGCTACAGGGAAACCGGGGAGCTGTTTTTT,CASSYRETGELFF
-,11,TRBJ1-1,TRBV20-1,-,TGCAGTGCGAGGGAGAACACTGAAGCTTTCTTT,CSARENTEAFF
-,11,TRBJ1-3,TRBV19,-,TGTGCCAGTAGTATGGGGCCCACCATATATTTT,CASSMGPTIYF
-,15,TRBJ1-3,TRBV10-3,-,TGTGCCATCAGTGATGGTACAGACTCTGGAAACACCATATATTTT,CAISDGTDSGNTIYF
-,13,TRBJ1-1,TRBV6-2/TRBV6-3,once,TGTGCCAGCAGTTACTCGTTTACAGGGTCAGCTTTCTTT,CASSYSFTGSAFF
-,12,TRBJ2-3,TRBV9,-,TGTGCCAGCAGCACCCAGGCAGATACGCAGTATTTT,CASSTQADTQYF
TRBD1,19,TRBJ2-7,TRBV12-5,-,TGTGCTAGTGGTCCGAGACCCTGGGGACAGGGAACGGCCGTCTACGAGCAGTACTTC,CASGPRPWGQGTAVYEQYF
-,15,TRBJ1-3,TRBV19,once,TGTGCCAGTAGTATAGTGAGCCTCTCTGGAAACACCATATATTTT,CASSIVSLSGNTIYF
TRBD1,14,TRBJ1-1,TRBV15,once,TGTGCCACCAGCAGACAGGGGGCCGGGACTGAAGCTTTCTTT,CATSRQGAGTEAFF
-,15,TRBJ1-2,TRBV30,-,TGTGCCTGGAGTGCCCCAGGGAATTTAAACTATGGCTACACCTTC,CAWSAPGNLNYGYTF
-,15,TRBJ2-4,TRBV4-1,-,TGCGCCAGCAGCCAAGATGGCAGGGTAGGAAACATTCAGTACTTC,CASSQDGRVGNIQYF
TRBD1,16,TRBJ1-6,TRBV7-9,once,TGTGCCAGCAGCAGGGACAGGGGATCCTATAATTCACCCCTCCACTTT,CASSRDRGSYNSPLHF